This TCR beta chain was obtained from a study of shared clonotypes between healthy human individuals. This clone appeared once. Assay used: immunoSEQ multiplex PCR; TCRdb lists only in-frame clones, some missing. The table has around 2.1 million clones, 85% to 95% seen once. The naive CD8 fraction comprised CD45RO-negative cells positively selected for CCR7 and excluded terminally differentiated effector memory CD45RA+ cells. From germline, CDR1 is WSHSY and CDR2 SAAADI. After removal of 8 bases from V and 6 bases from J, the junction contained 9 bases not matched to a gene. This CDR3 has 14 residues.

Sequencing was performed on naive CD8+ T cells from PBMCs. This sequence originates from a man aged 18-30 years in good health. Some clones in this sample may be carry-over from other donors' samples. The genes are TRBV10-2 and TRBJ2-1; 8 bases match TRBD2. CDR3 in DNA: TGCGCCAGCCTTCTAGCGGGCCCACTCAATGAGCAGTTCTTC. Translating it yields CASLLAGPLNEQFF.